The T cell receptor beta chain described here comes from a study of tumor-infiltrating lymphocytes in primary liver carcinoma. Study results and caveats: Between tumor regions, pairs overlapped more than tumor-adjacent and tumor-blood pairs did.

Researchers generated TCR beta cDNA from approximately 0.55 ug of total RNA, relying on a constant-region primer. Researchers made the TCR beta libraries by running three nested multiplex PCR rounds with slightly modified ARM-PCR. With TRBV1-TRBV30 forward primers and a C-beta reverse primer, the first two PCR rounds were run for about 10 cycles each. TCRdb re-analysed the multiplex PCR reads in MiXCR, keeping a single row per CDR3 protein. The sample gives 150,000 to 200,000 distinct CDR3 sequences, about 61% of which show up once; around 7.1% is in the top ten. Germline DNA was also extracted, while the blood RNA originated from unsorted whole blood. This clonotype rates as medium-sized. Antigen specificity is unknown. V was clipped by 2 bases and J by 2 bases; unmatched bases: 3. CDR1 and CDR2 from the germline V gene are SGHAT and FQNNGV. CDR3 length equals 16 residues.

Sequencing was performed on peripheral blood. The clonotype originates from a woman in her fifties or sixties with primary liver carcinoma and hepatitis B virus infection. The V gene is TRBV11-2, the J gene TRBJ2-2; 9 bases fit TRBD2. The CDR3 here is CASSLRLADNTGELFF. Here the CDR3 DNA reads TGTGCCAGCAGCTTACGACTAGCGGATAACACCGGGGAGCTGTTTTTT.